The sequence of this T cell receptor (beta chain) was determined in a study of cytomegalovirus exposure and HLA in healthy donors. Study in general: The early release's HLA-typed donors yielded about 85 million unique TCRs.

Findings and caveats of the study: A later analysis reportedly found fewer N-insertions in an Asian-associated ancestry cluster than the roughly 730-donor mean. Later analysis identified a missense DCLRE1C variant that was linked to TCR beta V- and J-gene trimming.

Though nominally healthy at sampling, donors likely had unrecorded immune exposures. Unmatched junction bases numbered 5, after V lost 1 base and J lost 0 bases. The CDR3 is made up of 16 amino acids. In germline, CDR1 is LGHNA, CDR2 YNFKEQ. The study ran its PCR with 60 Vbeta and 13 Jbeta primers. Sequencing used immunoSEQ multiplex PCR; TCRdb keeps in-frame clones, though not all of them. The repertoire consists of about 200,000 clones, with approximately 85% occurring once and the leading ten covering over 2%. This clone was seen just once. Its antigen is undetermined. This chain uses TRBV4-2 with TRBJ1-1; 7 bases align to TRBD1. The sequenced material came from PBMCs. This TCR derives from a woman in her forties or fifties in good health and CMV-seronegative. The CDR3 sequence is CASSQVDRKMNTEAFF. The CDR3 region has the DNA TGTGCCAGCAGCCAAGTGGACAGGAAAATGAACACTGAAGCTTTCTTT.